These 15 T cell receptor beta chains were all obtained from the same sample, sequenced in a study of Ad26.COV2.S vaccination and SARS-CoV-2 variants. Some clones are missing from TCRdb's copy, which holds only in-frame ones; the method was immunoSEQ multiplex PCR. The table has nearly 95,000 clones, more than 65% seen once; the top ten hold roughly 15%. This specimen was peripheral blood, taken after recovery from COVID-19. All receptors derive from a human donor who had recovered from COVID-19.

The chain links TRBV10-1 to TRBJ1-1; maybe TRBD1 (6 bases). This CDR3 is built from 13 residues. V dropped 4 bases and J dropped 8 bases, with 14 bases sitting between them. CDR1 WNHNN and CDR2 SYGVQD come from the germline V gene (reference sequence). The CDR3 spells CASSAFFRGEAFF. The CDR3 nucleotides are TGCGCCAGCAGTGCGTTTTTCAGGGGAGAAGCTTTCTTT.

The CDR3 sequence: CASSYSGTSNTEAFF. Here the CDR3 DNA reads TGTGCCAGCAGTTATTCCGGGACTTCGAACACTGAAGCTTTCTTT. This chain uses TRBV2 with TRBJ1-1; a weak D match, TRBD1 (5 bases). The CDR3 runs to 15 residues. The germline CDR1 and CDR2 sequences are SNHLY and FYNNEI. Trimming took off 5 bases at V and 1 base at J, with 14 bases between the two ends.

This chain joins TRBV6-2 or TRBV6-3 and TRBJ2-1; TRBD2 might be the D (6 bases). CDR1 is MNHEY and CDR2 is SVGEGT in the germline V gene. The CDR3 loop spans 15 amino acids. The V gene lost 0 bases and the J gene lost 1 base, with 7 bases spanning the gap. CDR3 bases: TGTGCCAGCAGTTACTCGGGGGGATCCTACAATGAGCAGTTCTTC. It encodes CASSYSGGSYNEQFF.

V and J are TRBV11-2 and TRBJ2-3; D call uncertain. V lost 5 bases, J lost 1 base, and 19 bases lay in between. The CDR3 length is 17 residues. Germline lookup yields CDR1 SGHAT and CDR2 FQNNGV. The CDR3 here is CASSPTRSRTRTDTQYF. The CDR3 nucleotides read TGTGCCAGCAGCCCTACCCGTTCGCGAACCCGCACAGATACGCAGTATTTT.

The rearrangement links TRBV10-1 to TRBJ1-2; D not certain. V dropped 3 bases and J dropped 2 bases, with 7 bases sitting between them. CDR1 and CDR2 from the germline V gene are WNHNN and SYGVQD (reference sequence). The CDR3 totals 13 residues. The CDR3 sequence is CASSEFRNYGYTF. Written as DNA, the CDR3 is TGCGCCAGCAGTGAATTCAGAAACTATGGCTACACCTTC.

V and J are TRBV5-3 and TRBJ1-1; TRBD1 is a possible D gene (6 bases). TRBV5-3 is designated an ORF whose function remains uncertain. Trimming shortened V by 5 bases and J by 1 base, and 9 bases separated the two germline ends. CDR3 length: 13 amino acids. The CDR3 nucleotides are TGTGCCAGAAGTCGGGACAAGAACACTGAAGCTTTCTTT. This codes for CARSRDKNTEAFF.

This clone was detected only once. The rearrangement links TRBV7-9 to TRBJ2-7; 10 bases align to TRBD1. From germline, CDR1 is SEHNR and CDR2 FQNEAQ (reference sequence). J was trimmed by 3 bases and V by 5 bases; bases with no gene match: 7. CDR3 length: 15 amino acids. Written as DNA, the CDR3 is TGTGCCAGCAGCCGGAGCCGGGACAGGGGCTACGAGCAGTACTTC. The encoded protein is CASSRSRDRGYEQYF. The complete variable domain, with remaining parts taken from reference TRBV7-9 and TRBJ2-7, reads DTGVSQNPRHKITKRGQNVTFRCDPISEHNRLYWYRQTLGQGPEFLTYFQNEAQLEKSRLLSDRFSAERPKGSFSTLEIQRTEQGDSAMYLCASSRSRDRGYEQYFGPGTRLTVT.

This clone was detected a few times. This rearrangement joins TRBV7-9 to TRBJ2-1; D may be TRBD2 (6 bases). The CDR3 runs to 14 residues. The germline gives CDR1 SEHNR, CDR2 FQNEAQ (reference sequence). Deletions cut 5 bases from V and 4 bases from J, with 12 bases between. The CDR3 is CASSPGLGYNEQFF. CDR3 nucleotides: TGTGCCAGCAGCCCGGGACTCGGTTACAATGAGCAGTTCTTC.

CDR3 loop: CASSLAIAGVSYEQYF. In DNA form, the CDR3 reads TGTGCCAGCAGCTTAGCGATAGCGGGAGTGTCCTACGAGCAGTACTTC. This sequence joins TRBV7-9 and TRBJ2-7, with TRBD2 matching 9 bases. V shed 0 bases and J 1 base; nucleotides not matched to a gene: 4. This CDR3 has 16 amino acids. CDR1 SEHNR and CDR2 FQNEAQ come from the germline V gene (reference sequence).

This clone was detected once. The chain couples TRBV12-3 or TRBV12-4 to TRBJ2-7; possibly TRBD1 or TRBD2 for D (5 bases each). V was clipped by 2 bases and J by 11 bases, with 16 bases between them. This CDR3 comprises 13 residues. The DNA for the CDR3 is TGTGCCAGCAGTTTATCTGCCGGGACCTCTGAGTACTTC. Translated: CASSLSAGTSEYF.

The table lists this clone with a count of one. The genes are TRBV5-1 and TRBJ1-4, with 7 bases lining up with TRBD1. Germline CDR1 and CDR2: SGHRS and YFSETQ. The V gene end was trimmed by 2 bases and the J gene end by 8 bases; junction bases not matched to a gene: 9. The CDR3 covers 15 residues. CDR3 region: CASSLTTGVYEKLFF. Written as DNA, the CDR3 is TGCGCCAGCAGCTTAACCACAGGGGTTTACGAAAAACTGTTTTTT.

The V gene is TRBV10-3, the J gene TRBJ1-5; unclear D gene. The germline V and J ends were trimmed by 0 bases and 2 bases, with 5 bases remaining between them. This CDR3 spans 14 amino acids. Per the germline V gene, CDR1 is ENHRY and CDR2 is SYGVKD. The CDR3 DNA reads TGTGCCATCAGTGAGTCGACGGGCAATCAGCCCCAGCATTTT. Encoded protein: CAISESTGNQPQHF.

The rearrangement uses TRBV9 and TRBJ2-7; weak D call: TRBD2 (6 bases). The germline CDR1 and CDR2 sequences are SGDLS and YYNGEE. The CDR3 has 15 amino acids. Trimming removed 2 bases from V and 0 bases from J, with 12 bases in between. CDR3 DNA: TGTGCCAGCAGCGTCGGCGGGAAGGTCTCCTACGAGCAGTACTTC. This encodes CASSVGGKVSYEQYF. The entire variable domain, with the rest obtained from reference TRBV9 and TRBJ2-7, is as follows: DSGVTQTPKHLITATGQRVTLRCSPRSGDLSVYWYQQSLDQGLQFLIQYYNGEERAKGNILERFSAQQFPDLHSELNLSSLELGDSALYFCASSVGGKVSYEQYFGPGTRLTVT.

The chain has TRBV29-1 and TRBJ2-3; D uncertain. CDR1 and CDR2 (germline): SQVTM, ANQGSEA. This CDR3 has 10 residues. CDR3 DNA sequence: TGCAGGGCTGGGTCAGATACGCAGTATTTT. Its translation is CRAGSDTQYF.

The chain uses TRBV11-2 and TRBJ2-2; the D is unclear. Trimming left V 4 bases short and J 0 bases short, with 9 bases between. This CDR3 region has 15 residues. Germline V CDR1 and CDR2: SGHAT, FQNNGV. The CDR3 is CASSSDPSNTGELFF. CDR3 nucleotide sequence: TGTGCCAGCAGCTCTGACCCCTCGAACACCGGGGAGCTGTTTTTT.